The 6 T cell receptor beta chains below all came from one sample that was sequenced in a study of CD8 T cells in Susac syndrome. It was with random hexamers that roughly 0.45 to 1 ug RNA was reverse transcribed. MiXCR, run by TCRdb on the immunoSEQ multiplex PCR reads, gives a single entry per CDR3 protein. The profile covers about 110,000 distinct CDR3 sequences, with about 95% appearing a single time and just over 0.095% taken by the ten largest. The sequenced material came from CD4+ T cells from PBMCs. Receptor source: a human donor in good health.

The chain uses TRBV5-1 and TRBJ2-7; D is possibly TRBD1 (5 bases). Germline assignment: CDR1 SGHRS and CDR2 YFSETQ. Trimming stripped 4 bases from V and 0 bases from J, with 11 bases between. CDR3 length: 14 residues. CDR3 amino acids: CASSIQDGSYEQYF. CDR3 DNA: TGCGCCAGCAGCATACAGGACGGCTCCTACGAGCAGTACTTC. Full variable domain (remainder filled in from reference TRBV5-1 and TRBJ2-7): KAGVTQTPRYLIKTRGQQVTLSCSPISGHRSVSWYQQTPGQGLQFLFEYFSETQRNKGNFPGRFSGRQFSNSRSEMNVSTLELGDSALYLCASSIQDGSYEQYFGPGTRLTVT.

The V call is TRBV10-3, the J call TRBJ2-7, with 7 bases that match TRBD2. Trimming removed 6 bases from V and 0 bases from J; junction bases left unmatched: 8. CDR1 ENHRY and CDR2 SYGVKD come from the germline V gene. The CDR3 covers 15 residues. CDR3 bases: TGTGCCATCAGCCCAACTAGCGCAACCTCCTACGAGCAGTACTTC. This translates into CAISPTSATSYEQYF.

The genes are TRBV20-1 and TRBJ2-7, with TRBD2 identical over 10 bases. The CDR3 runs to 14 residues. With V trimmed by 3 bases and J by 3 bases, 5 bases remained unmatched. Germline CDR1 DFQATT, CDR2 SNEGSKA (reference sequence). Here the CDR3 reads CSASPSGGNYEQYF. In nucleotides, the CDR3 is TGCAGTGCTAGTCCTAGCGGGGGAAACTACGAGCAGTACTTC.

The chain combines TRBV4-2 with TRBJ2-2; D not certain. Looked up from germline, CDR1 is LGHNA and CDR2 is YNFKEQ. The CDR3 contains 15 residues. The V and J ends lost 8 bases and 1 base respectively, with 14 bases between them. CDR3 nucleotides: TGTGCCAGCCAAAGAAGGTCGGGGAACACCGGGGAGCTGTTTTTT. Translated: CASQRRSGNTGELFF.

The V gene is TRBV5-1, the J gene TRBJ1-1; 8 bases match TRBD1. The germline V gene encodes CDR1 SGHRS and CDR2 YFSETQ. This CDR3 is built from 15 residues. V shed 3 bases and J 3 bases; nucleotides not matched to a gene: 7. Here the CDR3 reads CASSYPPTGDTEAFF. The CDR3, as DNA: TGCGCCAGCAGCTACCCCCCGACAGGGGACACTGAAGCTTTCTTT.

The chain uses TRBV27 and TRBJ2-1, with 7 bases identical to TRBD1. V lost 5 bases to trimming and J lost 0 bases; unmatched junction nucleotides: 4. The CDR3 has 15 residues. Germline-derived CDR1 and CDR2 are MNHEY and SMNVEV (reference sequence). The chain's CDR3 is CASSPRDSSYNEQFF. CDR3 nucleotides: TGTGCCAGCAGTCCCCGGGACAGCTCCTACAATGAGCAGTTCTTC.